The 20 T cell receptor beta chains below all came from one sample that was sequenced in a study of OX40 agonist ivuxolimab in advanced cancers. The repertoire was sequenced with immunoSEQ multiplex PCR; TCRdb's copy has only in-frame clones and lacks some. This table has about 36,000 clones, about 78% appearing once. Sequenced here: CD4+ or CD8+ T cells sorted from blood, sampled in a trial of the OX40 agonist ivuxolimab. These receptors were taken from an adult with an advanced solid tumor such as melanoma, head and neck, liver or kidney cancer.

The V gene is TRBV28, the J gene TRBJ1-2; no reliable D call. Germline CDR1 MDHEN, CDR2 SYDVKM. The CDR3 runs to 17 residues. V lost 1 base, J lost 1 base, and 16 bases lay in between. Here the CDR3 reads CASSLFSFSTHNYGYTF. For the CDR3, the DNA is TGTGCCAGCAGTTTATTTTCTTTTTCTACTCATAACTATGGCTACACCTTC.

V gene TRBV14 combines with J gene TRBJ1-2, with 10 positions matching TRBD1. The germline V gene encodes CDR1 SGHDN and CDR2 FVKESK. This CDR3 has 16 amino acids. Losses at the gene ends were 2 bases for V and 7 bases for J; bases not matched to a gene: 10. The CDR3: CASSQTGTGVRGGYTF. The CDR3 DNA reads TGTGCCAGCAGCCAAACCGGGACAGGGGTCCGGGGTGGCTACACCTTC. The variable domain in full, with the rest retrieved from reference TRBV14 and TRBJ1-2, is EAGVTQFPSHSVIEKGQTVTLRCDPISGHDNLYWYRRVMGKEIKFLLHFVKESKQDESGMPNNRFLAERTGGTYSTLKVQPAELEDSGVYFCASSQTGTGVRGGYTFGSGTRLTVV.

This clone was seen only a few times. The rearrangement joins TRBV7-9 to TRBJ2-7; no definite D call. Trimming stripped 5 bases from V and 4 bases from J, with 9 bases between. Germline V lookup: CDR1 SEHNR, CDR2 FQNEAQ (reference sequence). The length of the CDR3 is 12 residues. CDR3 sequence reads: CASSPTDYEQYF. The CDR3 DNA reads TGTGCCAGCAGCCCAACTGATTACGAGCAGTACTTC.

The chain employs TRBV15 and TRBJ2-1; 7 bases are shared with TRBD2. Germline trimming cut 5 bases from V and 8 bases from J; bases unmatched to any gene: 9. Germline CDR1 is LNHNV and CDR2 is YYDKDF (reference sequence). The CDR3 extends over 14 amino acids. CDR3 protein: CATSSGGVFYEQFF. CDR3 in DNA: TGTGCCACCAGCTCGGGGGGAGTTTTTTATGAGCAGTTCTTC.

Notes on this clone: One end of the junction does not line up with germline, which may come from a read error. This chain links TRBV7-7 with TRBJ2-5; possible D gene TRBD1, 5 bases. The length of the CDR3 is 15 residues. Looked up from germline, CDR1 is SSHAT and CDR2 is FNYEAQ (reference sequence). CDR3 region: CASSLGRGGQETQYF. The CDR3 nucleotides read TGTGCTAGCAGCTTAGGAAGGGGCGGCCAAGAGACCCAGTACTTC.

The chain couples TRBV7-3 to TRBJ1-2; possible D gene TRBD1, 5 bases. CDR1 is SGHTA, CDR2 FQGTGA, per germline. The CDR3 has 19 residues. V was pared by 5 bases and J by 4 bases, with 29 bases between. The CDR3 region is CASSLRKRGVRLFFYGYTF. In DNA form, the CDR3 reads TGTGCCAGCAGCCTTAGGAAAAGGGGCGTCCGTTTGTTCTTCTATGGCTACACCTTC.

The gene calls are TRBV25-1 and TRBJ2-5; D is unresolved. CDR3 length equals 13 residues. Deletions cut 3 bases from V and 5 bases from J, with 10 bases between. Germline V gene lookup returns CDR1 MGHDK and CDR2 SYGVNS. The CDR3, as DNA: TGTGCCAGCAGTGAGGCAGGTTGGGAGACCCAGTACTTC. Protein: CASSEAGWETQYF. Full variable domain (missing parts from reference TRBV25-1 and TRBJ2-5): EADIYQTPRYLVIGTGKKITLECSQTMGHDKMYWYQQDPGMELHLIHYSYGVNSTEKGDLSSESTVSRIRTEHFPLTLESARPSHTSQYLCASSEAGWETQYFGPGTRLLVL.

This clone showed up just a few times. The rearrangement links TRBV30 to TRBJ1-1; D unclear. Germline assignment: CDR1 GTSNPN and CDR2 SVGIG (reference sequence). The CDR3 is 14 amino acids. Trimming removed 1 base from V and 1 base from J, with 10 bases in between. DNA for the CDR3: TGTGCCTGGAGTGAAGGCAGGAGGAACACTGAAGCTTTCTTT. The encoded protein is CAWSEGRRNTEAFF.

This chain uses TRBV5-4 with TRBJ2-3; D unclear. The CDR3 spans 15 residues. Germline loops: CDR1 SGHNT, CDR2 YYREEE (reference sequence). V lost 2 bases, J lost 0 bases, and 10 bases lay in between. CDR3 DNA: TGTGCCAGCAGCTTAAGGTCGCCTAGCACAGATACGCAGTATTTT. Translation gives CASSLRSPSTDTQYF.

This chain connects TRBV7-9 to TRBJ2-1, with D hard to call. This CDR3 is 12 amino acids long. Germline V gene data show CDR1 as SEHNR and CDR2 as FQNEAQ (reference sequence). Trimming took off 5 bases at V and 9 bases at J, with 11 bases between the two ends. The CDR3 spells CASSPVVSEQFF. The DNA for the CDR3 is TGTGCCAGCAGCCCGGTTGTAAGTGAGCAGTTCTTC.

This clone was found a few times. The CDR3 protein is CASSFSGVGSYNEQFF. The CDR3, as DNA: TGTGCCAGCAGTTTTAGCGGGGTGGGGTCCTACAATGAGCAGTTCTTC. The chain couples TRBV6-5 to TRBJ2-1, with TRBD2 identical over 8 bases. The V segment lost 4 bases and the J segment 1 base; nucleotides outside the gene matches: 6. Germline values: CDR1 MNHEY, CDR2 SVGAGI. The CDR3 has 16 residues.

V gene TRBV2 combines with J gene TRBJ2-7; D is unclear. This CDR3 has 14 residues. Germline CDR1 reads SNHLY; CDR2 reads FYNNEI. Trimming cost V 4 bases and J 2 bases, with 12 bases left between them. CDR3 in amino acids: CASSGESRPYEQYF. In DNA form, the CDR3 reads TGTGCCAGCAGTGGAGAGAGCAGGCCCTACGAGCAGTACTTC.

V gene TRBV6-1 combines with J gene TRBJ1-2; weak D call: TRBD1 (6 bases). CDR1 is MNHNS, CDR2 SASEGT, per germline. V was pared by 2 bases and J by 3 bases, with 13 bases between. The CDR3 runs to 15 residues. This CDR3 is CASSERGANHYGYTF. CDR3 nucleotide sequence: TGTGCCAGCAGTGAAAGGGGGGCGAATCACTATGGCTACACCTTC.

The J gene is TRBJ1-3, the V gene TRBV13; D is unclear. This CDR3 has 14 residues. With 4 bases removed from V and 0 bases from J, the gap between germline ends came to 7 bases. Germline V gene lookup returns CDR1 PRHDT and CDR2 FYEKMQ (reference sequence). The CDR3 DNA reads TGTGCCAGCAGCTCAAGTTACTCTGGAAACACCATATATTTT. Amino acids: CASSSSYSGNTIYF. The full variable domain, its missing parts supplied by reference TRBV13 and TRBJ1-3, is AAGVIQSPRHLIKEKRETATLKCYPIPRHDTVYWYQQGPGQDPQFLISFYEKMQSDKGSIPDRFSAQQFSDYHSELNMSSLELGDSALYFCASSSSYSGNTIYFGEGSWLTVV.

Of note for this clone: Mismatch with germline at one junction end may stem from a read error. The CDR3 coding sequence is TGTGCTAGCAGCTTAGAGGGGACTAGCGGCCAAGATACGCAGTATTTT. Translating it yields CASSLEGTSGQDTQYF. J is TRBJ2-3 and V is TRBV7-7, with TRBD2 matching over 11 bases. The CDR3 spans 16 residues. The V gene's germline CDR1 is SSHAT and CDR2 FNYEAQ (reference sequence).

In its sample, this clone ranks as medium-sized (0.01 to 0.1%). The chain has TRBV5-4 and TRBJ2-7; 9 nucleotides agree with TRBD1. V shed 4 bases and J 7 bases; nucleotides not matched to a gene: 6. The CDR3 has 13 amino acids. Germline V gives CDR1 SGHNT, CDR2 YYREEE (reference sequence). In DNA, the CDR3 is TGTGCCAGCAGCGCGGACAGGGGCAGGGAGCAGTACTTC. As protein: CASSADRGREQYF.

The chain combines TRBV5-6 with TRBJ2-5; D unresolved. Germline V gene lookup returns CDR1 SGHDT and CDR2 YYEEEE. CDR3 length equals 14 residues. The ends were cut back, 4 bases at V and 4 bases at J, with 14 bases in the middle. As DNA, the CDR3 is TGTGCCAGCAGCCTATCGGTAGGGCGAGAGACCCAGTACTTC. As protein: CASSLSVGRETQYF.

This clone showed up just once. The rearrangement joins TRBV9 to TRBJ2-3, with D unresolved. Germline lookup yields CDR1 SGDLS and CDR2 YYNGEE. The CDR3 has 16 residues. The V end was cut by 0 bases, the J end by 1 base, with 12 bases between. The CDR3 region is CASSVEDGWGTDTQYF. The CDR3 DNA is TGTGCCAGCAGCGTAGAGGACGGGTGGGGCACAGATACGCAGTATTTT. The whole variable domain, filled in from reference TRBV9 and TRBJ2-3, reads DSGVTQTPKHLITATGQRVTLRCSPRSGDLSVYWYQQSLDQGLQFLIQYYNGEERAKGNILERFSAQQFPDLHSELNLSSLELGDSALYFCASSVEDGWGTDTQYFGPGTRLTVL.

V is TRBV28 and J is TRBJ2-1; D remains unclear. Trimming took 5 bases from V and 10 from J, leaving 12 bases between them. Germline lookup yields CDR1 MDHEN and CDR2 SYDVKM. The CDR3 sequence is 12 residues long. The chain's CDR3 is CASSPIDLEQFF. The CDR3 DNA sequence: TGTGCCAGCAGTCCGATTGACTTGGAGCAGTTCTTC. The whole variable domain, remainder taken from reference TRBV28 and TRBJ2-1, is DVKVTQSSRYLVKRTGEKVFLECVQDMDHENMFWYRQDPGLGLRLIYFSYDVKMKEKGDIPEGYSVSREKKERFSLILESASTNQTSMYLCASSPIDLEQFFGPGTRLTVL.

CDR3 bases: TGTGCCAGCAGCTTAGGAGGGGAACCCCTCCACTTT. Amino acids: CASSLGGEPLHF. The rearrangement links TRBV7-2 to TRBJ1-6; the D gene is possibly TRBD1 (5 bases). V lost 1 base, J lost 12 bases, and 7 bases lay in between. The CDR3 loop spans 12 amino acids. In germline, CDR1 is SGHTA, CDR2 FQGNSA.